Sequencing of this T cell receptor beta chain was carried out in a study of neurological immune-mediated disorders (dated by TCRdb to 2018 to 2020). Notes on the research overall: Peripheral blood TCR-beta repertoires from HTLV-I-associated myelopathy (HAM/TSP) patients, multiple sclerosis patients and healthy controls were compared by UMI-based sequencing. The cohort was made up of 68 subjects, consisting of about 14 HAM/TSP patients, 35 or so multiple sclerosis patients and around 20 healthy controls. The roughly 100 TCR-beta libraries covered PBMC samples along with longitudinal samples, technical triplicates, and paired sorted CD4+ and CD8+ T-cell subsets. What the authors observed across the whole study: TCR clonal expansion was highest in HAM/TSP patients and lowest in MS patients, with MS patients falling below even healthy controls. No identical CDR3 amino acid sequences were found to be shared among expanded clones across subjects, suggesting that TCR-beta repertoires were private in all groups.

The junction shows trimming of 4 bases on V and 2 bases on J, plus 18 bases between the germline ends. The CDR3 measures 16 amino acids from cysteine to phenylalanine. Only CDR3 DNA is held: 48 bases, read in frame from base 1. The germline V gene yields ENHRY for CDR1 and SYGVKD for CDR2. cDNA was synthesized by template-switch 5'RACE using a primer carrying a 10-nucleotide random unique molecular identifier by which each TCR transcript was tagged. Every sequencing run yielded over 180 million TCR-beta sequences covering 15-18 subjects. Total RNA was extracted with the RNeasy kit. TCR-beta VDJ regions were amplified with primers for the TCR constant region and the 5'RACE anchor, using the KAPA Real-time Library Amplification kit. A first PCR added sample indexes and Illumina adaptors, after which a second PCR increased the library yield. After Ampure bead purification, the roughly 650 bp TCR product was size-selected on a 2% E-gel SizeSelection system. Before pooling, library quality was checked on a Bioanalyzer, concentration was measured with Qubit, and libraries were quantified with the Kapa Library Quantification kit. Paired-end 2 x 150 bp sequencing of the libraries was performed on an Illumina HiSeq 2500. To increase sequence diversity, roughly 24-31% phiX was spiked into each library pool. Regarding the original processing steps: Quality-filtered reads were processed with the UMI-based MiGEC pipeline, which removed over 75% of raw TCR sequences during error correction. IMGT germline references were used for aligning VDJ genes, and each clonotype was defined as a unique CDR3 amino acid sequence together with its V-J genes. VDJtools evaluated clonal expansion, Shannon diversity and CDR3 relatedness (CalcPairwiseDistances, ClusterSamples); CLCbio workbench built phylogenetic trees. Expanded clones were defined as having at least 8 unique UMIs, based on coefficient-of-variation modelling across technical triplicates. Using fastp trimming at Q25 and MiXCR clonotype assembly, TCRdb reanalyzed the public sequencing data and kept in-frame beta chains. Each entry is one CDR3 protein sequence, shown with its most common DNA and genes. The V and J calls were determined by TCRdb, not by the authors. Here the sample has fewer than 40,000 distinct CDR3 sequences; approximately 6% occur a single time. The ten biggest clones cover roughly 2% of the sample.

The healthy controls were volunteers from blood banks in Maryland, USA. For the sorted-subset TCR libraries, the starting material was fewer than 1.2 million sorted CD4+ or CD8+ T cells. Peripheral blood was subjected to Ficoll-Hypaque density gradient centrifugation to isolate PBMCs, which were then cryopreserved in liquid nitrogen. The study also sequenced paired sorted CD4+ and CD8+ subsets from healthy controls, HAM/TSP patients and MS patients. This clonotype was recorded many times. It lacks a known antigen. Qualities for individual bases were not recorded, and no much larger clone is one base off.

The sequenced material came from CD4+ T cells from blood. The receptor's source is a woman between 45 and 60 years old in good health. This receptor chain uses TRBV10-3 and TRBJ2-7; a tentative D call is TRBD1 (5 bases match). The CDR3 is CAISGHARGQTYEQYF. The bases are TGTGCCATCAGTGGGCACGCTAGGGGTCAAACCTACGAGCAGTACTTC.